This T cell receptor (beta chain) was recovered during a study of blood T cell repertoires in COVID-19. Looking at the study overall: From T cells, B-cell-depleted T cells, or PBMCs came the material, which was cDNA or gDNA.

Between the trimmed V and J ends, which lost 4 bases and 0 bases, there was a span of 10 bases. Germline V gives CDR1 SQVTM, CDR2 ANQGSEA. The CDR3 consists of 14 residues. As handled by the study authors: By means of reference gene primer amplification, nucleated cell counts were estimated. Only in-frame clones appear in the TCRdb table, and some are missing; sequencing was by immunoSEQ multiplex PCR. V and J calls and clone size follow that table, whereas D and trimming were derived from the DNA. The sample includes over 150,000 clones, around 85% of them seen just once. This clone was seen a handful of times.

The rearrangement joins TRBV29-1 to TRBJ1-3; D is unclear. The sequence derives from a woman aged 55 to 70 with acute or convalescent COVID-19. The sequenced material came from peripheral blood. Written as DNA, the CDR3 is TGCAGCGTTGTAGGACTCGACTCTGGAAACACCATATATTTT. Translation: CSVVGLDSGNTIYF.